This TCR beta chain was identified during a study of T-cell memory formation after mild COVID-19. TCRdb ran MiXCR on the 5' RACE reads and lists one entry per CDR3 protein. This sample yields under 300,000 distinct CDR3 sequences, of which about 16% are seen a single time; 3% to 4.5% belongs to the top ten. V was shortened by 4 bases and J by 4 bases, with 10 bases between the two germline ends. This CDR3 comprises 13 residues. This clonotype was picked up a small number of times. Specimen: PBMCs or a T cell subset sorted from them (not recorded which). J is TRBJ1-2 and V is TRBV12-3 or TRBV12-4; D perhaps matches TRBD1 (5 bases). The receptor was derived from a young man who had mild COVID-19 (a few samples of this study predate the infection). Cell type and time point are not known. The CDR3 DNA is TGTGCCAGCAGTTCCAGGGTGGGCTATGGCTACACCTTC. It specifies CASSSRVGYGYTF.